This TCR beta chain was sequenced for a study of memory CD4+ T cells and cytomegalovirus serostatus. The sort gate was single viable CD3+CD4+CD8-CD45RO+ cells for memory CD4+ T cells. The assay was immunoSEQ multiplex PCR, and TCRdb's table has in-frame clones only and misses some. The data show 50,000 to 65,000 clones, around four fifths seen once. Germline V gene data show CDR1 as SGHNT and CDR2 as YENEEA. The CDR3 is 13 amino acids. V was pared by 1 base and J by 11 bases, with 7 bases of the junction left unmatched. This sequence joins TRBV11-3 and TRBJ1-1; 7 bases are a match to TRBD1. This sequence was found in an adult in good health and CMV-seropositive. Sequenced input: memory CD4+ T cells from blood. The CDR3 region has the DNA TGTGCCAGCAGCTTAGTCCGGGACAGTGTTGCTTTCTTT. Translating gives CASSLVRDSVAFF.